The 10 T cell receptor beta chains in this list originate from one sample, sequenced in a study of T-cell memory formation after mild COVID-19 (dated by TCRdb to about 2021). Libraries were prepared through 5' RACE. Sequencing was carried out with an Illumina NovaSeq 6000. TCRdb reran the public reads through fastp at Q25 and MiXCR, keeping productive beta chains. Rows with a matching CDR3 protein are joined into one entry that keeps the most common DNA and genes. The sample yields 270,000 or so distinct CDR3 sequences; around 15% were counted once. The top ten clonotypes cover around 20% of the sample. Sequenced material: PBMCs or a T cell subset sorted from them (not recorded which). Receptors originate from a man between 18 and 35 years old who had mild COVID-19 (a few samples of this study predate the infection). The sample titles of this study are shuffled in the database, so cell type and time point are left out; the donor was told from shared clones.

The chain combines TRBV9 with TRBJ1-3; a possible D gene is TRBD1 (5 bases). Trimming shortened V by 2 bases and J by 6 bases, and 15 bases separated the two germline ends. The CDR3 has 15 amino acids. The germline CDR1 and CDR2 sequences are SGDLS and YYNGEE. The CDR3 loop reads CASSVGGNRKNTIYF. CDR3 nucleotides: TGTGCCAGCAGCGTGGGGGGGAACAGGAAAAACACCATATATTTT.

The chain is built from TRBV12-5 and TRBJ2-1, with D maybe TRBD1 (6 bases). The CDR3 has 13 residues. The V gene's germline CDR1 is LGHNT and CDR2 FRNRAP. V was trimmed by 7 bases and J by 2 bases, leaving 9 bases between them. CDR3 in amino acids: CASVDSAYNEQFF. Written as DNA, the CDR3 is TGTGCTAGTGTGGACAGCGCCTACAATGAGCAGTTCTTC. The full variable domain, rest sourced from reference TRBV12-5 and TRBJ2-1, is DARVTQTPRHKVTEMGQEVTMRCQPILGHNTVFWYRQTMMQGLELLAYFRNRAPLDDSGMPKDRFSAEMPDATLATLKIQPSEPRDSAVYFCASVDSAYNEQFFGPGTRLTVL.

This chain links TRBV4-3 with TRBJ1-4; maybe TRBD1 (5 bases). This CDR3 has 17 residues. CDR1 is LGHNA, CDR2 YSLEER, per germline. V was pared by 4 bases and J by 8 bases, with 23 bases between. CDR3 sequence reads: CASSPRRVRGGGEKLFF. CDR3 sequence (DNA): TGCGCCAGCAGCCCGAGACGGGTGAGGGGCGGAGGCGAAAAACTGTTTTTT.

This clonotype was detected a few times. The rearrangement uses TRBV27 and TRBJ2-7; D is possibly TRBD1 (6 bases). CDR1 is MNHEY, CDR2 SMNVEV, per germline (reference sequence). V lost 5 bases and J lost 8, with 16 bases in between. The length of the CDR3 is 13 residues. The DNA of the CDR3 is TGTGCCAGCAGTCGAGGACAGATCGGACAGCAGTACTTC. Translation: CASSRGQIGQQYF.

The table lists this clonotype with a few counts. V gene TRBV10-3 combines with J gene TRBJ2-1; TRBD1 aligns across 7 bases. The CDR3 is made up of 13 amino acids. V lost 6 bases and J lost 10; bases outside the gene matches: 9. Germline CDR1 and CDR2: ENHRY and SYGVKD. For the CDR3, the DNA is TGTGCCATCAGGGCAAGACAGGGTGGGGAGCAGTTCTTC. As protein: CAIRARQGGEQFF.

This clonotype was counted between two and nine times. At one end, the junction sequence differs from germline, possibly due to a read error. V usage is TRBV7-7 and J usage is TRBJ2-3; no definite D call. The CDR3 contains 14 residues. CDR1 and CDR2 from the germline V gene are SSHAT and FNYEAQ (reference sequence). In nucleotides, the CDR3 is TGTGCTAGCAGCCCTTCGGGCCTCACAGATACGCAGTATTTT. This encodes CASSPSGLTDTQYF.

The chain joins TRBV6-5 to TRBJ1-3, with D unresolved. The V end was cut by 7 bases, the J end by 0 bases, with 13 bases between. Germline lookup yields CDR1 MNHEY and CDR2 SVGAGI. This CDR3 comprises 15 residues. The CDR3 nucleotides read TGTGCCAGCACCAGAACAGCATCCTCTGGAAACACCATATATTTT. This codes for CASTRTASSGNTIYF.

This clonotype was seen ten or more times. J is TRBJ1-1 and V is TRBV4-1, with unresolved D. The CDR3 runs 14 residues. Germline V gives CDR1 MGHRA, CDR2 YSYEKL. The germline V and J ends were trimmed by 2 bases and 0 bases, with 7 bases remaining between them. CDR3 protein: CASSQRALNTEAFF. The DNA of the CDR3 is TGCGCCAGCAGCCAAAGGGCCCTGAACACTGAAGCTTTCTTT.

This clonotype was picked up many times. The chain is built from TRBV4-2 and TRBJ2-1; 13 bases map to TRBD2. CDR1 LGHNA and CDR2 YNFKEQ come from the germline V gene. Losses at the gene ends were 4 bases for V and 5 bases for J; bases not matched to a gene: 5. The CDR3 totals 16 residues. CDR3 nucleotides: TGTGCCAGCAGCCGAGGACTAGCGGGGGCCAACAATGAGCAGTTCTTC. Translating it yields CASSRGLAGANNEQFF.

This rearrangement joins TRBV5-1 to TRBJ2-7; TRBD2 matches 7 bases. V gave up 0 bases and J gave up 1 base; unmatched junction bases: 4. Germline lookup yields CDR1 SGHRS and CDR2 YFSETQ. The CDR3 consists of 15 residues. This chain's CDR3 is CASSLEPSGSYEQYF. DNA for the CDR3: TGCGCCAGCAGCTTGGAACCTAGCGGATCCTACGAGCAGTACTTC.